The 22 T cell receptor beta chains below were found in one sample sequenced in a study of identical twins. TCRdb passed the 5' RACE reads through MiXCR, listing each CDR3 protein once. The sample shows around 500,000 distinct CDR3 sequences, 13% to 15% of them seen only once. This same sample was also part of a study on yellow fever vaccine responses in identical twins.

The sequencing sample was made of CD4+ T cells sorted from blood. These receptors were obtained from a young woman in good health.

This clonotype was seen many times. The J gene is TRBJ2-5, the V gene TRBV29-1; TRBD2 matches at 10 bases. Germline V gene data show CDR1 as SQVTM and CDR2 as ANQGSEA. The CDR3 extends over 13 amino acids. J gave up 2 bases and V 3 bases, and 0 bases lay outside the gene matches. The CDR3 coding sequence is TGCAGCGTTGATAGCGGGGGGCAAGAGACCCAGTACTTC. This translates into CSVDSGGQETQYF. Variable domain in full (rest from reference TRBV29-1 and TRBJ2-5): SAVISQKPSRDICQRGTSLTIQCQVDSQVTMMFWYRQQPGQSLTLIATANQGSEATYESGFVIDKFPISRPNLTFSTLTVSNMSPEDSSIYLCSVDSGGQETQYFGPGTRLLVL.

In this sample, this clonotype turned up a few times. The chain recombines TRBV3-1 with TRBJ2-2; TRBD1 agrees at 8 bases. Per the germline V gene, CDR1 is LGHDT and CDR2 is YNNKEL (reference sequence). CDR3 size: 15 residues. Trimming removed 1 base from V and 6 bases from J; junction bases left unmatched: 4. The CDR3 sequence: CASSQATGAAGELFF. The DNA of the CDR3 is TGTGCCAGCAGCCAAGCGACAGGGGCGGCCGGGGAGCTGTTTTTT.

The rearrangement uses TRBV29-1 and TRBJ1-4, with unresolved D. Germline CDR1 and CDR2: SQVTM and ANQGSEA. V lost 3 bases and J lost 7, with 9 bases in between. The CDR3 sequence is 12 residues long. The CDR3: CSVEEGGEKLFF. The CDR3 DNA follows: TGCAGCGTTGAGGAGGGCGGTGAAAAACTGTTTTTT. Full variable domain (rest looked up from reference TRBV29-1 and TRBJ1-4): SAVISQKPSRDICQRGTSLTIQCQVDSQVTMMFWYRQQPGQSLTLIATANQGSEATYESGFVIDKFPISRPNLTFSTLTVSNMSPEDSSIYLCSVEEGGEKLFFGSGTQLSVL.

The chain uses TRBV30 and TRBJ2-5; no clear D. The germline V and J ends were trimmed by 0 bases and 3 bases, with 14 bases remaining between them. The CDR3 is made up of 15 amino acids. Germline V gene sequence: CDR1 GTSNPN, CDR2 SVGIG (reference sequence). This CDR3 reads CAWSVARQLKETQYF. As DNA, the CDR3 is TGTGCCTGGAGTGTAGCCCGCCAGCTTAAAGAGACCCAGTACTTC.

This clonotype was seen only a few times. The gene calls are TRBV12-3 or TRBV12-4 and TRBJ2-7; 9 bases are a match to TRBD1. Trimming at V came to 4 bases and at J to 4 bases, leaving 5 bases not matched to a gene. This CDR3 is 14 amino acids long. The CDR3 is CASSSGTGIYEQYF. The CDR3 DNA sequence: TGTGCCAGCAGTTCGGGGACAGGGATTTACGAGCAGTACTTC.

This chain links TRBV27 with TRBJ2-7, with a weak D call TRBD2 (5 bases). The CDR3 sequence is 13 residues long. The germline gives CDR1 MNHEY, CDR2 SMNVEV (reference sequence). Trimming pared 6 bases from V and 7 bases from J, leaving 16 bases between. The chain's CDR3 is CASRPWVSGEQYF. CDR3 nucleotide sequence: TGTGCCAGCAGACCGTGGGTGTCGGGAGAGCAGTACTTC.

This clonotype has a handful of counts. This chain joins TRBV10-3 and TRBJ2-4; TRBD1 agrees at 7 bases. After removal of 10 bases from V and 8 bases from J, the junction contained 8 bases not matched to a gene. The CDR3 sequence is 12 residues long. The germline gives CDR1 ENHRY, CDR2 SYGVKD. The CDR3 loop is CASQGDGDIQYF. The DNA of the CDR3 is TGTGCCAGCCAGGGGGATGGGGACATTCAGTACTTC.

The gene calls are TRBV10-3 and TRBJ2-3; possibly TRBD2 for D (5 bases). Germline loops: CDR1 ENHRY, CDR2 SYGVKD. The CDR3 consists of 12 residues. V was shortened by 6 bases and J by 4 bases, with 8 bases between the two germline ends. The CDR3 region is CAIRGLSDTQYF. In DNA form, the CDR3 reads TGTGCCATCAGAGGACTTTCAGATACGCAGTATTTT.

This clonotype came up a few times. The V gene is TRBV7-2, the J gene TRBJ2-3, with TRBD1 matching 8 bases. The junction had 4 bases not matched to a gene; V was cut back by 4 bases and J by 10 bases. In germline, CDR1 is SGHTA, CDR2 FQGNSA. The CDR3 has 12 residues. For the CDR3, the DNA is TGTGCCAGCAGCTCCGGACAGGGTGCGCAGTATTTT. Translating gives CASSSGQGAQYF.

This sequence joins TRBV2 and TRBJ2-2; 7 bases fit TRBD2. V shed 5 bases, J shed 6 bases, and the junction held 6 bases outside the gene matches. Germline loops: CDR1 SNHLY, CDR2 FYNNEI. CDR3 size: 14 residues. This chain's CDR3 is CASSLRTSSGELFF. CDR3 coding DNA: TGTGCCAGCAGTTTGAGGACTAGTTCCGGGGAGCTGTTTTTT.

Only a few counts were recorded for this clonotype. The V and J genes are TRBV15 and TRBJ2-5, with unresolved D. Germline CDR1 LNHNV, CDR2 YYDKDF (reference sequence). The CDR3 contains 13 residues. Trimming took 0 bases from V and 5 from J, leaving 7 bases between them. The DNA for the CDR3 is TGTGCCACCAGCAGAGATTCAGTGGAGACCCAGTACTTC. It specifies CATSRDSVETQYF.

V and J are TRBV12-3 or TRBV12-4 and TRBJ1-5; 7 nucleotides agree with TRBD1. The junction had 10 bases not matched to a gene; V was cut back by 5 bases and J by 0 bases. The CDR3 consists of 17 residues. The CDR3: CASSHIGGGFSNQPQHF. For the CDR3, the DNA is TGTGCCAGCAGTCACATTGGAGGGGGCTTTAGCAATCAGCCCCAGCATTTT.

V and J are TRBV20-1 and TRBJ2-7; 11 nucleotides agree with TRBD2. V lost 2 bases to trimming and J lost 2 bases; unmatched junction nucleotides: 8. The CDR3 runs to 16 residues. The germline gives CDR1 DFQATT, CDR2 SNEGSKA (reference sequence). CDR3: CSARSRGSGGAYEQYF. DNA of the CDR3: TGCAGTGCTAGATCGAGGGGTAGCGGGGGGGCCTACGAGCAGTACTTC.

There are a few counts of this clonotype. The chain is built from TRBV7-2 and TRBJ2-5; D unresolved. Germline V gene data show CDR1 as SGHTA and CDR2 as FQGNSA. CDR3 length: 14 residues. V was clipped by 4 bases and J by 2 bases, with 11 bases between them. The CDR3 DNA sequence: TGTGCCAGCAGCTCAGATAGCAATCAAGAGACCCAGTACTTC. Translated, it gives CASSSDSNQETQYF.

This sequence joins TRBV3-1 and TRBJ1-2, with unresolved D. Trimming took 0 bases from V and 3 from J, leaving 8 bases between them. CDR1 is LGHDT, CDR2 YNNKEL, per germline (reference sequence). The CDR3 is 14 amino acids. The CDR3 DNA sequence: TGTGCCAGCAGCCAAGAGGCAGTAGACTATGGCTACACCTTC. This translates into CASSQEAVDYGYTF.

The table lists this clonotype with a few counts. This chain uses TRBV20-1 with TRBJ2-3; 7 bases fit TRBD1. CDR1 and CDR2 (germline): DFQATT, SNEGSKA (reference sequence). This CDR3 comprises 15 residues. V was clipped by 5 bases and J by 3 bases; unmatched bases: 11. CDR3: CSAPQDRMGTDTQYF. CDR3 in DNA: TGCAGTGCTCCCCAGGACAGGATGGGAACAGATACGCAGTATTTT.

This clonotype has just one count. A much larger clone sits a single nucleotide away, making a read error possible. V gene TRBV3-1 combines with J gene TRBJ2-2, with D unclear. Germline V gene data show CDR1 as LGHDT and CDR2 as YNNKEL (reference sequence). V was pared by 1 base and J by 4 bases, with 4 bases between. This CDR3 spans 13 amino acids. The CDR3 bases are TGTGCCAGCAGCCAAGCTCTCACCGGGGAGCTGTTTTTT. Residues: CASSQALTGELFF. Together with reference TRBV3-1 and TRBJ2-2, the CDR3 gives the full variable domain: DTAVSQTPKYLVTQMGNDKSIKCEQNLGHDTMYWYKQDSKKFLKIMFSYNNKELIINETVPNRFSPKSPDKAHLNLHINSLELGDSAVYFCASSQALTGELFFGEGSRLTVL.

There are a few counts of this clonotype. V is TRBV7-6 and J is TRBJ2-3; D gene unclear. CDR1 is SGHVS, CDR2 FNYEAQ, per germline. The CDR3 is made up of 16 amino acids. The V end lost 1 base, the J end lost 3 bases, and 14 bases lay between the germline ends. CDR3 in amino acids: CASSLGAQLLTDTQYF. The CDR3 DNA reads TGTGCCAGCAGCTTAGGGGCCCAACTACTTACAGATACGCAGTATTTT.

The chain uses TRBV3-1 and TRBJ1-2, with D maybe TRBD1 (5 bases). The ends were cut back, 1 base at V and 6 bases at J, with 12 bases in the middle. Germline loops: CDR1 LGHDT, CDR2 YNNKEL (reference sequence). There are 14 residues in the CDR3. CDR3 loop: CASSQGQGFDGYTF. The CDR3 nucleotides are TGTGCCAGCAGCCAAGGGCAGGGCTTCGATGGCTACACCTTC.

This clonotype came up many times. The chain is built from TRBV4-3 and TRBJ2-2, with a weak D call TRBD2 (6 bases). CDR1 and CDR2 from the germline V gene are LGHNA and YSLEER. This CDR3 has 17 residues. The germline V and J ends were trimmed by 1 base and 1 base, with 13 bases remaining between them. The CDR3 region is CASSQVRFGGNTGELFF. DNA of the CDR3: TGCGCCAGCAGCCAAGTTAGGTTCGGGGGGAACACCGGGGAGCTGTTTTTT.

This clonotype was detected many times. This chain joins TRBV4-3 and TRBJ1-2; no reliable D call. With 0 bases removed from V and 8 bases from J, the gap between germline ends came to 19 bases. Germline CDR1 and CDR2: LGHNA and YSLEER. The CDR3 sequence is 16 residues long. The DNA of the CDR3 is TGCGCCAGCAGCCAAGAAAAGGGTCACAATAGGCTCGGCTACACCTTC. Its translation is CASSQEKGHNRLGYTF.

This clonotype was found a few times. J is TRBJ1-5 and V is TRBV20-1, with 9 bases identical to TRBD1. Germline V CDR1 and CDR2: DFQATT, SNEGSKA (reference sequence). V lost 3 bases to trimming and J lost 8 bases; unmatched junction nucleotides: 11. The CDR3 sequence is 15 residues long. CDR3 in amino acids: CSARGDRVFQEPQHF. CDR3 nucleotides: TGCAGTGCTAGGGGGGACAGGGTCTTCCAGGAGCCCCAGCATTTT.